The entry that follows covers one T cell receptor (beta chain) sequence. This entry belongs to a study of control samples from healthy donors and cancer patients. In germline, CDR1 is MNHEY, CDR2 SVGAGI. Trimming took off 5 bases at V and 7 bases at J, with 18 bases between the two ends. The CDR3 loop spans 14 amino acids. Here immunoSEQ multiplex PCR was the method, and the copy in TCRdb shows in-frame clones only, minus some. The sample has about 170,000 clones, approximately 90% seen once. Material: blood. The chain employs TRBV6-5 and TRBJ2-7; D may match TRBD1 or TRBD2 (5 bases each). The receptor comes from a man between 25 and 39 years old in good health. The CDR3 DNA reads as TGTGCCAGCAGTAACACCGGGACCCCTTTGGAGCAGTACTTC. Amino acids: CASSNTGTPLEQYF.